This TCR beta chain was captured by sequencing in a study of identical twins. Study observations and caveats: Memory repertoires lacked the insertion deficit that abundant cord blood beta clonotypes showed. Findings came from cross-sectional statistics, without long-term follow-up of donors.

In its sample, this clonotype was seen a few times. Its antigen is as yet unknown. Germline V lookup: CDR1 MNHNS, CDR2 SASEGT. This CDR3 has 17 amino acids. J gave up 2 bases and V 0 bases, and 10 bases lay outside the gene matches. TCRdb re-derived calls from the 5' RACE reads in MiXCR, one entry per CDR3 protein. The repertoire holds fewer than 250,000 distinct CDR3 sequences, with about 15% as singletons. The sample also formed part of further work on T cells expressing NK-cell markers. That study reports: The authors sequenced eight donors, of whom seven were HCMV-seropositive and one was seronegative. These clonotypes also led the CD3+CD56-NKG2C+ fraction in a few donors.

Sequenced input: CD8+ T cells sorted from blood. The receptor's source is a woman between 18 and 29 years old in good health. The gene calls are TRBV6-1 and TRBJ2-7, with TRBD2 matching 7 bases. This chain's CDR3 is CASSEALSGLDPYEQYF. In DNA form, the CDR3 reads TGTGCCAGCAGTGAAGCGCTCAGTGGACTAGACCCCTACGAGCAGTACTTC.